Listed below are T cell receptor beta chains from one sample, sequenced in a study of regulatory T cells in long-lasting Graves disease. TCRdb redid the calling of the multiplex PCR reads with MiXCR, one entry per CDR3 protein. The sample has about 310,000 distinct CDR3 sequences, about 20% seen once. Sequencing used peripheral blood mononuclear cells (PBMCs), obtained at new diagnosis, from a patient treated with antithyroid drugs. The receptor source for this set is a female donor with Graves disease. Each CDR3 is given with its conserved first and last residue. D genes are given only for firm matches. Some rows have no size entry. The others give once, few or many, or a class for an expanded clone.

TRBV6-2/TRBV6-3	few	TRBJ1-2	TRBD1	TGTGCCAGCAGTTATCGACAGGGAATCTATGGCTACACCTTC	CASSYRQGIYGYTF
TRBV28	.	TRBJ2-1	TRBD1	TGTGCCAGCAGAACCGGGACAGGGGTTTACAATGAGCAGTTCTTC	CASRTGTGVYNEQFF
TRBV6-2/TRBV6-3	many	TRBJ2-6	.	TGTGCCAGCAGAAGACAGGCCAGCGGGTCTGGGGCCAACGTCCTGACTTTC	CASRRQASGSGANVLTF
TRBV30	many	TRBJ1-4	.	TGTGCCTGGCGACAAGGCGTATCCCCCAATGAAAAACTGTTTTTT	CAWRQGVSPNEKLFF
TRBV20-1	many	TRBJ2-5	TRBD2	TGCAGTGTGGGCGGGAGGATTACAACGGAGACCCAGTACTTC	CSVGGRITTETQYF
TRBV20-1	many	TRBJ2-1	.	TGCAGTGCTAGAGTTATGAATGAGCAGTTCTTC	CSARVMNEQFF
TRBV6-5	many	TRBJ2-1	TRBD2	TGTGCCAGCAGTTACTCGGGCGGGAGGGCCAGGTATGAGCAGTTCTTC	CASSYSGGRARYEQFF
TRBV5-1	few	TRBJ1-5	TRBD1	TGCGCCAGCAGACCCACCGGGACAGGCAATCAGCCCCAGCATTTT	CASRPTGTGNQPQHF
TRBV7-3	.	TRBJ2-3	.	TGTGCCAGCAACCAAAGGGAGCGGGCAGATACGCAGTATTTT	CASNQRERADTQYF
TRBV29-1	many	TRBJ2-7	TRBD2	TGCAGCGTAGGCGGGACTAGCGGAAACTACGAGCAGTACTTC	CSVGGTSGNYEQYF
TRBV3-1	.	TRBJ2-1	.	TGTGCCAGCAGCCAGGGGAAAGAGCAGTTCTTC	CASSQGKEQFF
TRBV20-1	few	TRBJ2-1	.	TGCAGTGCTATCGGGCTATCCTCCCCTTACAATGAGCAGTTCTTC	CSAIGLSSPYNEQFF
TRBV6-1	few	TRBJ1-5	TRBD1	TGTGCCAGCAGCGGGGGGACAGGGGCGAATCAGCCCCAGCATTTT	CASSGGTGANQPQHF
TRBV29-1	few	TRBJ2-7	.	TGCAGCGTCCAACAGGGTCCCTACGAGCAGTACTTC	CSVQQGPYEQYF
TRBV12-3/TRBV12-4	many	TRBJ2-3	TRBD2	TGTGCCAGCAGATCGACTAGCGGGTGGGGCCCTAGCACAGATACGCAGTATTTT	CASRSTSGWGPSTDTQYF
TRBV12-3/TRBV12-4	many	TRBJ2-5	.	TGTGCCAGCAGTGCACCAGAGGCGGAGACCCAGTACTTC	CASSAPEAETQYF
TRBV20-1	.	TRBJ2-7	.	TGCAGTGCTAGAAGCACAGGGACCGCCTACGAGCAGTACTTC	CSARSTGTAYEQYF
TRBV12-3/TRBV12-4	.	TRBJ2-7	TRBD1	TGTGCCAGCACCTATGCGGACAGGGCCTACGAGCAGTACTTC	CASTYADRAYEQYF
TRBV10-3	.	TRBJ2-7	TRBD2	TGTGCCATCAGTGAGCGGGAGGGCTACGAGCAGTACTTC	CAISEREGYEQYF
TRBV4-1	.	TRBJ2-7	.	TGCGCCAGCAGCCAAGTAAGTGGGTATAGCTACGAGCAGTACTTC	CASSQVSGYSYEQYF
TRBV24-1	.	TRBJ2-3	TRBD2	TGTGCCACCAGTGATCGACTAGCGGGTGGATCAGATACGCAGTATTTT	CATSDRLAGGSDTQYF
TRBV12-3/TRBV12-4	.	TRBJ2-1	.	TGTGCCAGCAGTTTATCGTCGATTTACAATGAGCAGTTCTTC	CASSLSSIYNEQFF
TRBV20-1	.	TRBJ2-6	.	TGCAGTGCTAAGAAACGCACAGGGTCTGGGGCCAACGTCCTGACTTTC	CSAKKRTGSGANVLTF
TRBV9	many	TRBJ2-1	.	TGTGCCAGCAGCGTAGGTGCTGGGATAAATGAGCAGTTCTTC	CASSVGAGINEQFF
TRBV2	many	TRBJ1-4	.	TGTGCCAGCAGTTCTCGTCAGAAGAGTGAAAAACTGTTTTTT	CASSSRQKSEKLFF
TRBV3-1	many	TRBJ1-5	.	TGTGCCAGCAGCCAAGATCTGGGTCAGCCCCAGCATTTT	CASSQDLGQPQHF
TRBV20-1	.	TRBJ2-2	.	TGCAGTGCTCTGGGAACCGGGGAGCTGTTTTTT	CSALGTGELFF
TRBV11-1	.	TRBJ2-3	.	TGTGCCAGCAGCTCTCCGTCGGGGACTGCCCAAACAGATACGCAGTATTTT	CASSSPSGTAQTDTQYF
TRBV30	.	TRBJ2-7	.	TGTGCCTGGAGGAGAGGAGGTGAACAGTACTTC	CAWRRGGEQYF
TRBV18	.	TRBJ1-1	TRBD1	TGTGCCAGCTCGGGGAACAGGGGGGACACTGAAGCTTTCTTT	CASSGNRGDTEAFF
TRBV3-1	many	TRBJ1-4	.	TGTGCCAGCAGCCAAGATGAGGATGCAACTAATGAAAAACTGTTTTTT	CASSQDEDATNEKLFF
TRBV3-1	few	TRBJ2-7	TRBD2	TGTGCCAGCAGCCCTTCTTGGGGGCCCAGCGGGAGTAAAGGGGGGTTCTACGAGCAGTACTTC	CASSPSWGPSGSKGGFYEQYF
TRBV6-2/TRBV6-3	.	TRBJ2-2	.	TGTGCCAGCAGTTACGGGCCAACCGGGGAGCTGTTTTTT	CASSYGPTGELFF
TRBV7-2	many	TRBJ2-3	.	TGTGCCAGCAGCTCCCAGGGCGGTCGCACAGATACGCAGTATTTT	CASSSQGGRTDTQYF
TRBV28	many	TRBJ2-1	.	TGTGCCAGCAGTTTAGAACCGAGCTCCTACAATGAGCAGTTCTTC	CASSLEPSSYNEQFF
TRBV12-3/TRBV12-4	.	TRBJ1-2	TRBD1	TGTGCCAGCAGTTCGCGGGACAGGCCGCTGGGCTACACCTTC	CASSSRDRPLGYTF
TRBV11-3	many	TRBJ2-7	TRBD1	TGTGCCAGCTCAAGGGGATTCCAGGGGGAACTTGCGAAACAGTACTTC	CASSRGFQGELAKQYF